The clone carrying this T cell receptor beta chain turned up a few times. The record originates from a study of metastatic and nonmetastatic thyroid tumors. As for the study in general: The comparison covered peripheral blood and tumor or nodule tissue in malignant and benign thyroid patients.

Every patient underwent thyroid surgery untreated. Per the germline V gene, CDR1 is MDHEN and CDR2 is SYDVKM. There are 15 residues in the CDR3. The trim removed 2 bases at V and 11 bases at J, leaving 7 bases unmatched. Through MiXCR, TCRdb re-clonotyped the PCR reads. The sample lists 35,000 to 50,000 clones; less than 25% were seen once. Material for sequencing was tumor tissue. The chain employs TRBV28 and TRBJ1-6, with 9 positions matching TRBD1. The receptor's source is a female donor with papillary thyroid cancer or a benign thyroid nodule (not recorded which). Some clones in this sample may be carry-over from other donors' samples. CDR3 region: CASSLGGQGIAPLHF. The CDR3 DNA follows: TGTGCCAGCAGTTTAGGGGGACAGGGTATAGCACCCCTCCACTTT. The full variable domain, completed using reference TRBV28 and TRBJ1-6, is DVKVTQSSRYLVKRTGEKVFLECVQDMDHENMFWYRQDPGLGLRLIYFSYDVKMKEKGDIPEGYSVSREKKERFSLILESASTNQTSMYLCASSLGGQGIAPLHFGNGTRLTVT.